This section outlines one TCR beta chain sequence together with its context. The target antigen is unknown. The authors obtained PBMCs from 9 to 10 ml of fresh peripheral blood. These data come from a study of T cells in Graves' hyperthyroidism and ophthalmopathy. In the study overall: Before treatment of any kind, peripheral blood was taken at initial diagnosis.

RNA transcripts yielded amplified TCR beta CDR3 regions. A set of HTBI primers served as the primers for a first-round RT-PCR of the TCR CDR3. TCRdb processed the multiplex PCR reads anew with MiXCR; each CDR3 protein has one entry. The data contain about half a million distinct CDR3 sequences, just under 20% of them singletons. Whole-study results and caveats: Within blood appeared most thyroid clonotypes that had expanded above 0.001.

Germline-derived CDR1 and CDR2 are LNHDA and SQIVND (reference sequence). V was pared by 6 bases and J by 4 bases, with 5 bases of the junction left unmatched. CDR3 length equals 14 residues. The V call is TRBV19, the J call TRBJ2-2; 7 bases fit TRBD1. This TCR was sampled from a man aged 35 to 55 with Graves' ophthalmopathy. The sample consisted of blood. This chain's CDR3 is CASRVTGTTGELFF. The CDR3 coding sequence is TGTGCCAGTAGGGTGACAGGGACCACCGGGGAGCTGTTTTTT.